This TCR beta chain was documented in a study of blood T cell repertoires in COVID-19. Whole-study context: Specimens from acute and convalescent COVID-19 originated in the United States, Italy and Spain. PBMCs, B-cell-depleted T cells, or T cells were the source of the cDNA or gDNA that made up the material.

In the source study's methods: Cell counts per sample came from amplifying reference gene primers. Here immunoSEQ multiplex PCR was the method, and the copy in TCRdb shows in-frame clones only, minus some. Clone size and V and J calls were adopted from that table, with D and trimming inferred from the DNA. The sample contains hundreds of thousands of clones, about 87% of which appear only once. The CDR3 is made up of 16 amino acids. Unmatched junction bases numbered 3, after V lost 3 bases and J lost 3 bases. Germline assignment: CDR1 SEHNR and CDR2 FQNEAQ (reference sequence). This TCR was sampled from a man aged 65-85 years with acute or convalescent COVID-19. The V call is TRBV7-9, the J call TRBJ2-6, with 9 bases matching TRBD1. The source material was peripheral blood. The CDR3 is CASSFHRGHGANVLTF. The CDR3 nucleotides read TGTGCCAGCAGCTTCCACAGGGGGCATGGGGCCAACGTCCTGACTTTC. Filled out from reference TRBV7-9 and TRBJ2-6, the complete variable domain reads DTGVSQNPRHKITKRGQNVTFRCDPISEHNRLYWYRQTLGQGPEFLTYFQNEAQLEKSRLLSDRFSAERPKGSFSTLEIQRTEQGDSAMYLCASSFHRGHGANVLTFGAGSRLTVL.